What follows are 9 T cell receptor beta chains derived from one specimen sequenced in a study of response to subunit inactivated influenza vaccine. Using its own MiXCR run on the RT-PCR reads, TCRdb lists one record per CDR3 protein. Among some 160,000 distinct CDR3 sequences listed, roughly 11% were seen once. The specimen comprised non-naive T cells sorted from PBMCs, sampled roughly 6 weeks after vaccination. These receptors were taken from a man between 45 and 60 years old who received an inactivated influenza vaccine.

CDR3 in amino acids: CASSLLSGAGTDTQYF. CDR3 coding DNA: TGTGCCAGCAGCTTACTTAGCGGGGCAGGCACAGATACGCAGTATTTT. The rearrangement links TRBV5-6 to TRBJ2-3; TRBD2 aligns across 8 bases. The J segment lost 1 base and the V segment lost 2 bases, leaving 6 bases of the junction unmatched. The CDR3 totals 16 residues. CDR1 and CDR2 from the germline V gene are SGHDT and YYEEEE.

The V call is TRBV30, the J call TRBJ2-2, with 7 bases identical to TRBD2. Germline V CDR1 and CDR2: GTSNPN, SVGIG (reference sequence). Trimming took 0 bases from V and 7 from J; bases not matched to a gene: 8. The CDR3 sequence is 15 residues long. The CDR3 DNA reads as TGTGCCTGGAGTGTGGAGGGGACTATCGGCGGGGAGCTGTTTTTT. Amino acids: CAWSVEGTIGGELFF. Drawing the rest from reference TRBV30 and TRBJ2-2, the complete variable domain is SQTIHQWPATLVQPVGSPLSLECTVEGTSNPNLYWYRQAAGRGLQLLFYSVGIGQISSEVPQNLSASRPQDRQFILSSKKLLLSDSGFYLCAWSVEGTIGGELFFGEGSRLTVL.

This clonotype was observed many times. V and J are TRBV12-3 or TRBV12-4 and TRBJ2-2; 8 positions match TRBD1. Unmatched junction bases numbered 3, after V lost 5 bases and J lost 1 base. There are 15 residues in the CDR3. CDR3 sequence reads: CASSPDRGNTGELFF. The CDR3 DNA reads as TGTGCCAGCAGTCCCGACAGGGGGAACACCGGGGAGCTGTTTTTT.

This clonotype was seen more than once but under ten times. This chain joins TRBV7-2 and TRBJ2-1; 7 nucleotides match TRBD1. The germline gives CDR1 SGHTA, CDR2 FQGNSA. With 1 base clipped from V and 7 bases from J, the junction kept 4 bases outside the gene matches. This CDR3 is 14 amino acids long. The CDR3 sequence is CASSLDRGSNEQFF. The CDR3 nucleotides read TGTGCCAGCAGCTTAGACAGGGGAAGTAATGAGCAGTTCTTC.

This clonotype has only a few counts. The V and J genes are TRBV11-2 and TRBJ2-1; the match to TRBD2 covers 10 bases. The J segment lost 6 bases and the V segment lost 1 base, leaving 3 bases of the junction unmatched. CDR1 SGHAT and CDR2 FQNNGV come from the germline V gene. CDR3 length: 15 amino acids. The CDR3 region is CASSLVAGGSNEQFF. The DNA of the CDR3 is TGTGCCAGCAGCTTAGTAGCGGGAGGAAGCAATGAGCAGTTCTTC.

This clonotype was counted between two and nine times. The chain uses TRBV5-1 and TRBJ1-6, with D possibly TRBD1 on 6 matching bases. The CDR3 has 15 amino acids. Germline CDR1 SGHRS, CDR2 YFSETQ. With 2 bases removed from V and 5 bases from J, the gap between germline ends came to 11 bases. As DNA, the CDR3 is TGCGCCAGCAGCTTCAGGGGAAGGGATAATTCACCCCTCCACTTT. It encodes CASSFRGRDNSPLHF. Full variable domain (rest looked up from reference TRBV5-1 and TRBJ1-6): KAGVTQTPRYLIKTRGQQVTLSCSPISGHRSVSWYQQTPGQGLQFLFEYFSETQRNKGNFPGRFSGRQFSNSRSEMNVSTLELGDSALYLCASSFRGRDNSPLHFGNGTRLTVT.

This clonotype occurred many times. The chain carries TRBV25-1 and TRBJ2-2, with D possibly TRBD2 on 5 matching bases. Trimming stripped 9 bases from V and 5 bases from J, with 31 bases between. This CDR3 spans 19 amino acids. Per the germline V gene, CDR1 is MGHDK and CDR2 is SYGVNS. Here the CDR3 reads CARQTPLGRGPKGTGELFF. CDR3 nucleotides: TGTGCCAGGCAGACCCCCTTAGGAAGAGGGCCCAAAGGGACCGGGGAGCTGTTTTTT.

J is TRBJ1-2 and V is TRBV27; 8 positions match TRBD1. The CDR3 spans 14 residues. Germline CDR1 is MNHEY and CDR2 is SMNVEV (reference sequence). Germline trimming cut 4 bases from V and 7 bases from J; bases unmatched to any gene: 8. CDR3 sequence: CASSYGQGLSGYTF. CDR3 bases: TGTGCCAGCAGTTACGGACAGGGCCTGTCTGGCTACACCTTC.

This clonotype was recorded a few times. The chain uses TRBV5-1 and TRBJ1-4, with 10 bases matching TRBD1. This CDR3 comprises 13 residues. J was trimmed by 10 bases and V by 0 bases; bases with no gene match: 0. The germline V gene has CDR1 SGHRS and CDR2 YFSETQ. CDR3 in amino acids: CASSLGDRGKLFF. The DNA for the CDR3 is TGCGCCAGCAGCTTGGGGGACAGGGGAAAACTGTTTTTT.